The next 30 T cell receptor beta chains were all read from a single sample in a study of blood T cells in healthy people across ages. Then a second PCR, running about 6 to 11 cycles, was carried out with a sample-barcoded 5' primer and a J-beta primer mix. TCRdb re-analysed the 5' RACE reads in MiXCR, keeping a single row per CDR3 protein. The sample has 700,000 or so distinct CDR3 sequences; about 20% are singletons. The sequencing sample was made of blood. Receptors were obtained from a man aged 65 to 85 in good health.

The chain employs TRBV28 and TRBJ1-2; D remains unclear. CDR1 and CDR2 (germline): MDHEN, SYDVKM. The CDR3 is 14 residues long. Trimming left V 4 bases short and J 1 base short, with 10 bases between. The chain's CDR3 is CASSSSTLNYGYTF. In DNA form, the CDR3 reads TGTGCCAGCAGTTCCTCGACTCTTAACTATGGCTACACCTTC.

This clonotype was found once. The chain has TRBV12-3 or TRBV12-4 and TRBJ2-3; 8 bases align to TRBD1. The V and J ends lost 4 bases and 3 bases, in that order; junction bases with no gene match: 12. CDR3 size: 17 residues. This CDR3 reads CASSYLGGTGITDTQYF. In nucleotides, the CDR3 is TGTGCCAGCAGTTATTTGGGTGGGACAGGAATTACAGATACGCAGTATTTT.

This clonotype was counted once. The chain uses TRBV19 and TRBJ1-3; D call uncertain. The CDR3 has 14 amino acids. CDR1 is LNHDA and CDR2 is SQIVND in the germline V gene (reference sequence). The ends were cut back, 0 bases at V and 0 bases at J, with 3 bases in the middle. The CDR3 DNA is TGTGCCAGTAGTATAGAGAGCTCTGGAAACACCATATATTTT. This encodes CASSIESSGNTIYF.

Comments on this clonotype: A read error may explain this, as a much larger clone is one base away. This chain uses TRBV12-3 or TRBV12-4 with TRBJ2-3; D gene uncertain. This CDR3 spans 12 amino acids. The CDR3 here is CASSFGPDAQYF. The CDR3 DNA follows: TGTGCCAGCAGTTTTGGGCCAGATGCGCAGTATTTT.

Remarks on this clonotype: A junction end diverges from the germline sequence, so it may reflect a read error. The chain joins TRBV7-2 to TRBJ2-5; D is possibly TRBD2 (5 bases). This CDR3 comprises 16 residues. Germline V CDR1 and CDR2: SGHTA, FQGNSA. The CDR3 DNA reads TGTGCCAGCAGCTTAGGTCCTAGCCACGTATACAATGAGCAGCTCTTC. This sequence encodes CASSLGPSHVYNEQLF. The whole variable domain, remainder taken from reference TRBV7-2 and TRBJ2-5, is GAGVSQSPSNKVTEKGKDVELRCDPISGHTALYWYRQSLGQGLEFLIYFQGNSAPDKSGLPSDRFSAERTGGSVSTLTIQRTQQEDSAVYLCASSLGPSHVYNEQLFGPGTRLLVL.

The chain couples TRBV6-5 to TRBJ1-2; unclear D gene. The V end lost 6 bases, the J end lost 6 bases, and 14 bases lay between the germline ends. Germline V CDR1 and CDR2: MNHEY, SVGAGI. The CDR3 runs to 13 residues. Here the CDR3 DNA reads TGTGCCAGCAGAGTTCGGATCGTTGATGGCTACACCTTC. Protein: CASRVRIVDGYTF.

This clonotype was seen a few times. The gene calls are TRBV18 and TRBJ1-5, with 8 bases identical to TRBD1. The CDR3 consists of 15 residues. The trim removed 4 bases at V and 0 bases at J, leaving 2 bases unmatched. Germline V lookup: CDR1 KGHSH, CDR2 LQKENI. CDR3 protein: CASSLGQDSNQPQHF. CDR3 nucleotides: TGTGCCAGCTCACTGGGACAGGATAGCAATCAGCCCCAGCATTTT.

This clonotype was picked up a small number of times. The chain uses TRBV12-3 or TRBV12-4 and TRBJ1-5; 10 positions agree with TRBD1. J lost 5 bases, V lost 5 bases, and 3 bases had no gene match. The CDR3 spans 14 residues. The CDR3 DNA reads as TGTGCCAGCAGTGGACAGGGGGTGGATCAGCCCCAGCATTTT. Its protein is CASSGQGVDQPQHF.

CDR3 sequence: CASSPEGSPYLYF. CDR3 DNA: TGTGCCAGCAGCCCCGAAGGTTCCCCCTACCTGTATTTT. The chain employs TRBV11-2 and TRBJ2-3; D is ambiguous. CDR1 and CDR2 (germline): SGHAT, FQNNGV. V shed 5 bases and J shed 14 bases, with 20 bases lying between them. The CDR3 spans 13 residues. Full variable domain (outside the CDR3, taken from reference TRBV11-2 and TRBJ2-3): EAGVAQSPRYKIIEKRQSVAFWCNPISGHATLYWYQQILGQGPKLLIQFQNNGVVDDSQLPKDRFSAERLKGVDSTLKIQPAKLEDSAVYLCASSPEGSPYLYFGPGTRLTVL.

Only a few counts were recorded for this clonotype. V is TRBV4-3 and J is TRBJ1-5; TRBD1 is a possible D gene (6 bases). The CDR3 runs 16 residues. V was shortened by 0 bases and J by 6 bases, with 15 bases between the two germline ends. Germline-derived CDR1 and CDR2 are LGHNA and YSLEER. The CDR3 DNA reads as TGCGCCAGCAGCCAAGACACAGCCAAGGGGGGTCAGCCCCAGCATTTT. The encoded protein is CASSQDTAKGGQPQHF.

V usage is TRBV7-9 and J usage is TRBJ1-4; D not resolved. The CDR3 consists of 15 residues. CDR1 is SEHNR, CDR2 FQNEAQ, per germline (reference sequence). V lost 4 bases and J 3 bases, leaving 12 bases between the germline ends. The DNA for the CDR3 is TGTGCCAGCAGCTCGTCCCATGCAGCTAATGAAAAACTGTTTTTT. It is translated as CASSSSHAANEKLFF.

The J gene is TRBJ1-2, the V gene TRBV6-4; 10 bases are shared with TRBD1. This CDR3 contains 15 residues. V lost 6 bases to trimming and J lost 1 base; unmatched junction nucleotides: 5. Germline CDR1 is MRHNA and CDR2 is SNTAGT. The CDR3 DNA reads TGTGCCAGCAGGAGGACAGGGGGTTTTAACTATGGCTACACCTTC. Residues: CASRRTGGFNYGYTF.

This clonotype occurred a few times. This sequence joins TRBV9 and TRBJ1-4; the D is unclear. Germline V lookup: CDR1 SGDLS, CDR2 YYNGEE. CDR3 length equals 15 residues. Trimming removed 4 bases at V and 0 bases at J, with 10 bases between. The CDR3 spells CASSPGDATNEKLFF. DNA for the CDR3: TGTGCCAGCAGCCCCGGCGATGCAACTAATGAAAAACTGTTTTTT.

This clonotype was observed a few times. One junction end disagrees with the germline gene, perhaps due to a read error. This chain uses TRBV20-1 with TRBJ1-2; perhaps TRBD1 as D (5 bases). Germline assignment: CDR1 DFQATT and CDR2 SNEGSKA (reference sequence). The CDR3 is 16 amino acids. CDR3 loop: CSAPGDRLSRNYGYTF. In DNA form, the CDR3 reads TGCAGTGCCCCTGGGGACCGCCTCTCCCGAAACTATGGTTACACCTTC.

This clonotype has only one observation. This may be a read error, as it is one base from a much larger clone. V is TRBV6-5 and J is TRBJ1-4; TRBD1 aligns across 7 bases. Germline CDR1 and CDR2: MNHEY and SVGAGI. The CDR3 has 13 amino acids. The CDR3 loop reads CAGSGTVLEKLFF. The CDR3 DNA reads TGTGCCGGCAGTGGGACAGTTCTTGAAAAACTGTTTTTT.

About this clonotype: This may arise from a read error, as a much more abundant clone is one base away. The chain is built from TRBV20-1 and TRBJ2-1, with 8 positions matching TRBD2. The germline V gene has CDR1 DFQATT and CDR2 SNEGSKA (reference sequence). V gave up 0 bases and J gave up 0 bases; unmatched junction bases: 10. The CDR3 has 18 residues. The CDR3 spells CSARDLMVGGGSYNEQFF. The CDR3 DNA sequence: TGCAGTGCTAGAGACTTGATGGTCGGGGGGGGCTCCTACAATGAGCAGTTCTTC.

V and J are TRBV20-1 and TRBJ2-5, with 7 bases that match TRBD1. The assigned J gene may be wrong: the sequence end matches TRBJ2-7 better. Germline V CDR1 and CDR2: DFQATT, SNEGSKA (reference sequence). This CDR3 contains 12 residues. Here the CDR3 DNA reads TGCAGTGCTAACAGGGGAAACTACGAGCAGTACTTC. Translated: CSANRGNYEQYF.

V is TRBV10-3 and J is TRBJ1-2, with D unclear. Trimming removed 4 bases from V and 0 bases from J, with 9 bases in between. This CDR3 region has 14 residues. Germline CDR1 ENHRY, CDR2 SYGVKD. CDR3: CAISAGATNYGYTF. CDR3 sequence (DNA): TGTGCCATCAGTGCGGGAGCAACTAACTATGGCTACACCTTC.

The rearrangement joins TRBV18 to TRBJ1-6; no firm D call. The V end lost 4 bases, the J end lost 5 bases, and 12 bases lay between the germline ends. The CDR3 has 15 residues. CDR1 and CDR2 from the germline V gene are KGHSH and LQKENI. CDR3 sequence: CASSRVQVHNSPLHF. DNA of the CDR3: TGTGCCAGCTCACGGGTCCAAGTGCATAATTCACCCCTCCACTTT.

This clonotype was observed a handful of times. The V call is TRBV5-1, the J call TRBJ2-3, with D possibly called TRBD1 or TRBD2 (5 bases each). This CDR3 has 16 residues. From germline, CDR1 is SGHRS and CDR2 YFSETQ. V was clipped by 4 bases and J by 2 bases, with 17 bases between them. The CDR3 loop is CASSGGDYGATDTQYF. CDR3 bases: TGCGCCAGCAGCGGAGGAGACTATGGGGCCACAGATACGCAGTATTTT.

CDR3 amino acids: CASSLALAGSYNEQFF. The CDR3 region has the DNA TGCGCCAGCAGCCTAGCTCTAGCGGGTTCCTACAATGAGCAGTTCTTC. The chain joins TRBV4-3 to TRBJ2-1, with 8 bases identical to TRBD2. Germline V gene data show CDR1 as LGHNA and CDR2 as YSLEER. V was clipped by 4 bases and J by 1 base; unmatched bases: 6. This CDR3 has 16 residues.

The V call is TRBV18, the J call TRBJ1-1; tentatively, D is TRBD1 (6 bases). The CDR3 has 16 amino acids. Trimming shortened V by 2 bases and J by 4 bases, and 17 bases separated the two germline ends. CDR1 KGHSH and CDR2 LQKENI come from the germline V gene. DNA of the CDR3: TGTGCCAGCTCACCATCAGCCGGGGGGGCGGGCACTGAAGCTTTCTTT. Translated, it gives CASSPSAGGAGTEAFF.

This clonotype was seen repeatedly, ten times or more. The chain joins TRBV4-3 to TRBJ2-1, with TRBD2 matching over 11 bases. The ends lost 0 bases at V and 5 bases at J; junction bases unmatched: 6. CDR1 and CDR2 from the germline V gene are LGHNA and YSLEER. The CDR3 contains 17 residues. The CDR3, as DNA: TGCGCCAGCAGCCAAGATCCAGGACTAGCGGGTAACAATGAGCAGTTCTTC. Translating gives CASSQDPGLAGNNEQFF.

The chain links TRBV20-1 to TRBJ2-3; D perhaps matches TRBD2 (6 bases). The V and J ends lost 0 bases and 5 bases respectively, with 12 bases between them. Germline V gives CDR1 DFQATT, CDR2 SNEGSKA (reference sequence). This CDR3 is 14 amino acids long. The CDR3 bases are TGCAGTGCTAGAGATGTAGCTAGCGTAGATACGCAGTATTTT. Translation: CSARDVASVDTQYF.

The chain combines TRBV5-5 with TRBJ2-1; D ambiguous. V lost 0 bases, J lost 8 bases, and 6 bases lay in between. The CDR3 is 12 amino acids. Germline CDR1 reads SGHKS; CDR2 reads YYEKEE (reference sequence). Here the CDR3 reads CASSLDTYEQFF. CDR3 bases: TGTGCCAGCAGCTTGGATACATATGAGCAGTTCTTC.

The chain has TRBV3-1 and TRBJ1-1, with D maybe TRBD1 (6 bases). Germline V gene data show CDR1 as LGHDT and CDR2 as YNNKEL (reference sequence). Trimming took off 5 bases at V and 5 bases at J, with 15 bases between the two ends. This CDR3 comprises 14 residues. This CDR3 reads CASSVQGFATEAFF. The CDR3 DNA is TGTGCCAGCAGCGTTCAGGGGTTTGCGACTGAAGCTTTCTTT.

The rearrangement links TRBV29-1 to TRBJ1-1, with 7 bases lining up with TRBD1. The V segment lost 7 bases and the J segment 1 base; nucleotides outside the gene matches: 24. The CDR3 has 19 amino acids. The germline CDR1 and CDR2 sequences are SQVTM and ANQGSEA. The CDR3 region is CSDTATGVKGLRGNTEAFF. The CDR3 DNA reads TGCAGCGACACTGCAACAGGGGTAAAGGGGTTGAGAGGGAACACTGAAGCTTTCTTT. Full variable domain (missing parts from reference TRBV29-1 and TRBJ1-1): SAVISQKPSRDICQRGTSLTIQCQVDSQVTMMFWYRQQPGQSLTLIATANQGSEATYESGFVIDKFPISRPNLTFSTLTVSNMSPEDSSIYLCSDTATGVKGLRGNTEAFFGQGTRLTVV.

The rearrangement uses TRBV29-1 and TRBJ1-4; D possibly corresponds to TRBD1 (5 bases). V was trimmed by 5 bases and J by 8 bases, leaving 24 bases between them. CDR1 and CDR2 from the germline V gene are SQVTM and ANQGSEA. There are 16 residues in the CDR3. The CDR3 region is CSVRFGEAPWGEKLFF. CDR3 in DNA: TGCAGCGTTCGGTTTGGGGAGGCCCCATGGGGCGAAAAACTGTTTTTT.

Only a few counts were recorded for this clonotype. The chain is built from TRBV28 and TRBJ1-2; the D is unclear. The V gene lost 2 bases and the J gene lost 4 bases, with 8 bases spanning the gap. Germline values: CDR1 MDHEN, CDR2 SYDVKM. The CDR3 length is 13 residues. DNA for the CDR3: TGTGCCAGCAGTTTAGAAGCACGCTATGGCTACACCTTC. It encodes CASSLEARYGYTF.

This clonotype turned up a few times. V and J are TRBV5-1 and TRBJ2-1; 9 nucleotides match TRBD1. CDR1 SGHRS and CDR2 YFSETQ come from the germline V gene. This CDR3 has 16 amino acids. V was pared by 0 bases and J by 5 bases, with 6 bases of the junction left unmatched. CDR3 sequence reads: CASSLVPGTGNNEQFF. The CDR3 nucleotides read TGCGCCAGCAGCTTGGTTCCCGGGACAGGGAACAATGAGCAGTTCTTC.